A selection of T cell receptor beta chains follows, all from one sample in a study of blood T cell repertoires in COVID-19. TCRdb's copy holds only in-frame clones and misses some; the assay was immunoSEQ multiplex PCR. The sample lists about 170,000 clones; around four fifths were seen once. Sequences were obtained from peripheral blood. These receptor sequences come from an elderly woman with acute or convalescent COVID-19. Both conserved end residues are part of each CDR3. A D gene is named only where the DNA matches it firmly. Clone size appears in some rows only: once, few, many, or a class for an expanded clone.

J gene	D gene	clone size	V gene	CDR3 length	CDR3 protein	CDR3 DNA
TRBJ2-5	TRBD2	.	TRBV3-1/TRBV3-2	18	CASSQGLAGARVGETQYF	TGTGCCAGCAGCCAAGGTTTAGCGGGAGCTAGGGTCGGAGAGACCCAGTACTTC
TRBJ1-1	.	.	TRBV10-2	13	CASRSQGNTEAFF	TGCGCCAGCAGATCGCAGGGGAACACTGAAGCTTTCTTT
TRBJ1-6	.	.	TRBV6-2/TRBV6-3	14	CASSYTGSNSPLHF	TGTGCCAGCAGTTACACAGGGAGTAATTCACCCCTCCACTTT
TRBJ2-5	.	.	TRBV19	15	CASTRHHRGQETQYF	TGTGCCAGTACCCGCCACCATCGGGGACAAGAGACCCAGTACTTC
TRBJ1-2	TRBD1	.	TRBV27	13	CASSFRTGDGYTF	TGTGCCAGCAGTTTTAGGACAGGGGATGGCTACACCTTC
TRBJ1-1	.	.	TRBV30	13	CAWSVRGNTEAFF	TGTGCCTGGAGTGTTCGAGGGAACACTGAAGCTTTCTTT
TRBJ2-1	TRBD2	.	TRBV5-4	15	CASSSEAGGYNEQFF	TGTGCCAGCAGCTCCGAGGCGGGGGGTTACAATGAGCAGTTCTTC
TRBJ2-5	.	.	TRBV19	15	CASSPRTGGAETQYF	TGTGCCAGTAGTCCCCGGACAGGAGGGGCAGAGACCCAGTACTTC
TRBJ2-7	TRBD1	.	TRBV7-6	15	CASSAPWTGDDEQYF	TGTGCCAGCAGCGCGCCCTGGACAGGGGACGACGAGCAGTACTTC
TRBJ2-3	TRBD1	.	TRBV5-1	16	CASSSGTGGSTDTQYF	TGCGCCAGCAGCTCCGGGACAGGGGGTAGCACAGATACGCAGTATTTT
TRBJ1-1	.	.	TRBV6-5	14	CASSYERENTEAFF	TGTGCCAGCAGTTACGAAAGAGAGAACACTGAAGCTTTCTTT
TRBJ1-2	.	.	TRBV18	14	CASSPSGGAYGYTF	TGTGCCAGCTCACCCTCCGGGGGGGCCTATGGCTACACCTTC
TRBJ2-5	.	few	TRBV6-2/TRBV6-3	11	CASSIGETQYF	TGTGCCAGCAGTATCGGTGAGACCCAGTACTTC
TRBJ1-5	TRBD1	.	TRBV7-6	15	CASSQGQGKNQPQHF	TGTGCCAGCAGCCAGGGACAGGGGAAGAATCAGCCCCAGCATTTT
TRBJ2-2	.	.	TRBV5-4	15	CASSFVGDRAGELFF	TGTGCCAGCAGCTTTGTCGGGGATAGGGCCGGGGAGCTGTTTTTT
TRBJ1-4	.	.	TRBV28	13	CASSPGPGEKLFF	TGTGCCAGCAGTCCCGGCCCCGGGGAAAAACTGTTTTTT
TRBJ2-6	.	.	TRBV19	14	CASSIGAGANVLTF	TGTGCCAGTAGTATTGGGGCAGGGGCCAACGTCCTGACTTTC
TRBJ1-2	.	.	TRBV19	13	CASSRGVDGGYTF	TGTGCCAGTAGTAGGGGGGTGGACGGTGGCTACACCTTC
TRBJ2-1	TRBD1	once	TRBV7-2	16	CASSLRGQGGYNEQFF	TGTGCCAGCAGCTTAAGGGGACAGGGGGGATACAATGAGCAGTTCTTC
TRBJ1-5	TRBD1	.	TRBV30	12	CAWGGQNQPQHF	TGTGCCTGGGGGGGACAGAATCAGCCCCAGCATTTT
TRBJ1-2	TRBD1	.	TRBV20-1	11	CSARDRFSYTF	TGCAGTGCTAGGGACAGGTTTAGCTACACCTTC
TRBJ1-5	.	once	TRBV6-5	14	CATKKENSNQPQHF	TGTGCCACCAAAAAAGAGAATAGCAATCAGCCCCAGCATTTT
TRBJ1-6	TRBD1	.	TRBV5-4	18	CASSWGSGTGGYNSPLHF	TGTGCCAGCAGCTGGGGATCCGGGACAGGGGGCTATAATTCACCCCTCCACTTT
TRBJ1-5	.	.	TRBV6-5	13	CASSLGTYQPQHF	TGTGCCAGCAGTTTGGGGACATATCAGCCCCAGCATTTT
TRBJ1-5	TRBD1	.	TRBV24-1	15	CAIGTALTRHQPQHF	TGTGCCATAGGGACAGCCCTAACCCGTCATCAGCCCCAGCATTTT
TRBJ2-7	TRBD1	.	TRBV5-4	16	CASSLIQGPQTYEQYF	TGTGCCAGCAGCTTGATACAGGGGCCCCAAACCTACGAGCAGTACTTC
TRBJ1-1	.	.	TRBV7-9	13	CASSLTDNTEAFF	TGTGCCAGCAGCTTAACAGATAACACTGAAGCTTTCTTT
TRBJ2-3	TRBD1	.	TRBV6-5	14	CASSKQGALDTQYF	TGTGCCAGCAGCAAACAGGGGGCGTTGGATACGCAGTATTTT
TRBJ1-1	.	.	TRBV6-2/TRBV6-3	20	CASSFGTGTLGGASNTEAFF	TGTGCCAGCAGCTTCGGGACGGGTACTCTGGGGGGAGCTTCGAACACTGAAGCTTTCTTT
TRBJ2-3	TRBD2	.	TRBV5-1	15	CASSLATGGPNTQYF	TGCGCCAGCAGCTTGGCGACGGGGGGGCCTAATACGCAGTATTTT
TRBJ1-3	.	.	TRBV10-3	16	CAISESLQGAGNTIYF	TGTGCCATCAGTGAGTCCTTACAGGGAGCTGGAAACACCATATATTTT
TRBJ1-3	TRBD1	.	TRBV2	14	CASSPGTAGNTIYF	TGTGCCAGCAGTCCCGGGACAGCCGGAAACACCATATATTTT
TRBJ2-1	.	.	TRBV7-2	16	CASSLSLGSSYNEQFF	TGTGCCAGCAGCTTAAGTTTGGGGAGCTCCTACAATGAGCAGTTCTTC
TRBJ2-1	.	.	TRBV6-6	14	CASSVGPAESEQFF	TGTGCCAGCAGTGTCGGCCCGGCGGAATCTGAGCAGTTCTTC
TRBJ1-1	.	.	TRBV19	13	CASSNMLSGEAFF	TGTGCCAGTAGTAATATGTTAAGCGGCGAAGCTTTCTTT
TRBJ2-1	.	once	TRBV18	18	CASYPTVERQNSYNEQFF	TGTGCCAGCTACCCTACCGTGGAAAGACAGAATTCCTACAATGAGCAGTTCTTC
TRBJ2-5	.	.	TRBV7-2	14	CASSLGGTQETQYF	TGTGCCAGCAGCTTAGGGGGCACACAAGAGACCCAGTACTTC
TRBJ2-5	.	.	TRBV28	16	CASSLWSELGGETQYF	TGTGCCAGCAGTTTATGGTCTGAACTAGGTGGGGAGACCCAGTACTTC
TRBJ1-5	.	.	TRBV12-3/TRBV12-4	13	CASRVGGDQPQHF	TGTGCCAGCAGGGTTGGAGGCGATCAGCCCCAGCATTTT
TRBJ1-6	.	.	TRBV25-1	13	CASISRDGSPLHF	TGTGCCAGCATATCCAGGGATGGTTCACCCCTCCACTTT
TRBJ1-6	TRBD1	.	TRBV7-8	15	CASSSNGQGISPLHF	TGTGCCAGCAGCTCCAACGGACAGGGAATTTCACCCCTCCACTTT
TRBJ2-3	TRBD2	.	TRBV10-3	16	CAISESSRGGGNTQYF	TGTGCCATCAGTGAGTCGTCCCGGGGGGGCGGGAATACGCAGTATTTT
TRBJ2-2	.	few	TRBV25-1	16	CASSSPLARNTGELFF	TGTGCCAGCAGTAGTCCCCTGGCCAGGAACACCGGGGAGCTGTTTTTT
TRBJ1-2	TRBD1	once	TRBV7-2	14	CASSLAGTGNGYTF	TGTGCCAGCAGCTTAGCCGGGACAGGAAATGGCTACACCTTC
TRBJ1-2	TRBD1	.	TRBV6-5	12	CASRGQYYGYTF	TGTGCCAGCAGGGGACAGTACTATGGCTACACCTTC
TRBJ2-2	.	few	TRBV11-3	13	CASRGYNTGELFF	TGTGCCAGCCGAGGTTATAACACCGGGGAGCTGTTTTTT